This T cell receptor (beta chain) was profiled in a study of blood T cell repertoires in COVID-19 (dated by TCRdb to 2020 to 2022). Some background on the complete study: The collaborator samples originated in the United States, Italy and Spain and spanned the acute and convalescent phases of COVID-19. A freely available public database, intended as a resource for researchers studying the immune response to SARS-CoV-2, is where the repertoires were released. The material from the prospective study consisted of cDNA or gDNA derived from T cells, B-cell-depleted T cells, or PBMCs. Samples were obtained from the ongoing ImmuneRACE study (first 160 participants) and from 1,200 or so subjects provided by 6 global collaborators. Nearly every sample came with metadata listing a de-identified subject ID, COVID-19 status, age in years and sex. Where available, HLA class I and class II types were obtained from metadata supplied by the sample provider rather than from assay-based typing. Subjects who had been exposed to COVID-19, were actively infected with it, or had recovered from it provided the deeply sampled blood TCRbeta repertoires that made up the dataset.

Trimming takes 6 bases from V and 0 bases from J, and the germline ends sit 8 bases apart. Including cysteine and phenylalanine, the CDR3 has 13 amino acids. The kept DNA is CDR3 alone, 39 bases in frame from the first base. Taken from the germline V gene, the CDR1 and CDR2 loops are MDHEN and SYDVKM. One collaborating source in Seattle enrolled patients during active infection and followed them longitudinally through the course of disease. The collaborating institutions used their own protocols to collect whole blood in K2EDTA tubes. For TCRbeta analysis, collaborator samples were shipped as frozen whole blood, as isolated PBMCs, or as DNA extracted from either sample type. Study-wide conclusions, independent of this receptor: The quantity of clinical and demographic metadata differed by source and by participant and was supplied without curation.

The immunoSEQ Assay, a bias-controlled multiplex PCR, was used to amplify TCRbeta CDR3 regions from genomic DNA. For the original study's pipeline: The number of nucleated cells in each sample was estimated by amplification of reference gene primers within the assay. To quantify the absolute abundance of each unique TCRbeta CDR3 rearrangement, sequence reads were collapsed and filtered. For each sample, productive Simpson clonality was calculated as the square root of Simpson's diversity index over productive rearrangements. TCRdb obtained this table from immuneACCESS and retained in-frame rearrangements with V and J assigned. These tables miss some clones; where compared with another copy, unresolved V genes account for less than half of the shortfall, and the remainder is unexplained. V and J calls and clone size are as listed in that table; D and trimming were resolved from the DNA. For this sample there are about 150,000 clones; 65% to 90% appear just once. The leading ten clones occupy 9.5% to 13% of the sample.

In the case of this clone: Its target antigen remains unknown. Within one base of it there is no much larger clone, and no base qualities were kept.

Recombination connected TRBV28 to TRBJ1-1; the D segment could be TRBD1, given 5 matching bases. The sequencing sample was made of peripheral blood. The TCR comes from a woman aged 55-69 years with COVID-19, enrolled during active disease. In nucleotides, the sequence is TGTGCCAGCAGCCCAGGGTTGAACACTGAAGCTTTCTTT. Translated, this gives CASSPGLNTEAFF.